The 9 T cell receptor beta chains below were found in one sample sequenced in a study of chemoradiotherapy in HPV16-positive cancers. TCRdb keeps only in-frame clones here, not all; method: immunoSEQ multiplex PCR. The sample records tens of thousands of clones, 93% being singletons. Source: blood, taken from a patient who underwent chemoradiotherapy. The source of these receptors is a human donor with HPV-associated anogenital cancer.

The chain recombines TRBV2 with TRBJ2-5, with D perhaps matching TRBD1 or TRBD2 (6 bases each). The CDR3 has 15 amino acids. Deletions cut 2 bases from V and 1 base from J, with 11 bases between. Germline V gene sequence: CDR1 SNHLY, CDR2 FYNNEI. CDR3 sequence reads: CASSERGAAQETQYF. CDR3 nucleotides: TGTGCCAGCAGTGAAAGGGGGGCGGCCCAAGAGACCCAGTACTTC.

The V and J genes are TRBV11-1 and TRBJ1-1; D gene uncertain. Trimming took 5 bases from V and 0 from J, leaving 13 bases between them. In germline, CDR1 is SGHAT, CDR2 FQDESV (reference sequence). The CDR3 consists of 15 residues. The CDR3 nucleotides read TGTGCCAGCAGCGGGAGGGTCACTCTGAACACTGAAGCTTTCTTT. Amino acids: CASSGRVTLNTEAFF.

The V gene is TRBV5-1, the J gene TRBJ2-3, with 8 nucleotides matching TRBD1. V dropped 0 bases and J dropped 3; count of bases not matched to a gene: 6. CDR3 length: 16 residues. Looked up from germline, CDR1 is SGHRS and CDR2 is YFSETQ. DNA for the CDR3: TGCGCCAGCAGCTTGGTACTACAGGGGGGTACAGATACGCAGTATTTT. Translation gives CASSLVLQGGTDTQYF.

The rearrangement uses TRBV9 and TRBJ2-3; tentatively, D is TRBD1 or TRBD2 (5 bases each). The germline CDR1 and CDR2 sequences are SGDLS and YYNGEE. The CDR3 is 13 amino acids. The V end was cut by 7 bases, the J end by 8 bases, with 17 bases between. The DNA for the CDR3 is TGTGCCAGCGGAGAAGCGTTTGGGGGTACGCAGTATTTT. It encodes CASGEAFGGTQYF.

The chain has TRBV7-9 and TRBJ2-7, with TRBD1 matching over 8 bases. The CDR3 loop spans 16 amino acids. Germline V gives CDR1 SEHNR, CDR2 FQNEAQ (reference sequence). V shed 4 bases and J 3 bases; nucleotides not matched to a gene: 11. In nucleotides, the CDR3 is TGTGCCAGCAGCTCTAACCGGGACAGGTTATTCTACGAGCAGTACTTC. Its translation is CASSSNRDRLFYEQYF.

This clone was seen once. CDR3 region: CASSLGPNSEAFF. The CDR3 DNA reads as TGTGCCAGCAGCTTAGGCCCTAACTCTGAAGCTTTCTTT. This chain joins TRBV13 and TRBJ1-1, with no clear D. V was cut by 0 bases and J by 6 bases, with 8 bases left in between. There are 13 residues in the CDR3. Germline V gene sequence: CDR1 PRHDT, CDR2 FYEKMQ (reference sequence).

The chain is built from TRBV28 and TRBJ1-3, with TRBD1 identical over 7 bases. Germline V lookup: CDR1 MDHEN, CDR2 SYDVKM. The CDR3 runs 17 residues. V shed 6 bases and J 0 bases; nucleotides not matched to a gene: 11. CDR3 sequence: CASRQLRDSLSGNTIYF. DNA for the CDR3: TGTGCCAGCAGGCAGCTACGGGACAGCCTCTCTGGAAACACCATATATTTT.

The genes are TRBV5-6 and TRBJ1-1; D is perhaps TRBD1 (6 bases). The CDR3 consists of 14 residues. Looked up from germline, CDR1 is SGHDT and CDR2 is YYEEEE. V was shortened by 1 base and J by 6 bases, with 13 bases between the two germline ends. CDR3 in amino acids: CASSLYPRGAEAFF. In DNA form, the CDR3 reads TGTGCCAGCAGCTTGTATCCCAGGGGCGCTGAAGCTTTCTTT. Full variable domain (rest looked up from reference TRBV5-6 and TRBJ1-1): DAGVTQSPTHLIKTRGQQVTLRCSPKSGHDTVSWYQQALGQGPQFIFQYYEEEERQRGNFPDRFSGHQFPNYSSELNVNALLLGDSALYLCASSLYPRGAEAFFGQGTRLTVV.

The V and J genes are TRBV4-1 and TRBJ1-4, with 8 bases matching TRBD1. The CDR3 contains 15 residues. The germline CDR1 and CDR2 sequences are MGHRA and YSYEKL. V lost 2 bases, J lost 9 bases, and 8 bases stayed unmatched. The CDR3 DNA is TGCGCCAGCAGCCAAACCCGGCAGGGGGCGCAAAAACTGTTTTTT. Translated: CASSQTRQGAQKLFF.